These 13 T cell receptor beta chains share one sample of origin, sequenced in a study of CD8+CD57+ T cells in acquired aplastic anemia. Only patients with CD8+CD57+ cell expansion on flow cytometry were chosen for sequencing. Both TCR beta VDJ combination and CDR3 sequence profiling were carried out. Genomic DNA was the template for this profiling. One entry per CDR3 protein, called by TCRdb with MiXCR from the reads. The sample has roughly 280,000 distinct CDR3 sequences, 56% seen once. Sample: sorted CD4+, CD8+, or CD8+CD57+ T cells (not recorded which) from PBMCs. The receptors stem from a human donor with aplastic anemia.

The sample holds a few counts of this clonotype. The chain recombines TRBV2 with TRBJ2-7, with no clear D. There are 15 residues in the CDR3. In germline, CDR1 is SNHLY, CDR2 FYNNEI. Between the trimmed V and J ends, which lost 5 bases and 5 bases, there was a span of 19 bases. This CDR3 reads CASSKSGTASNEQYF. The CDR3 region has the DNA TGTGCCAGCAGTAAGTCAGGAACAGCTTCTAACGAGCAGTACTTC.

The V call is TRBV24-1, the J call TRBJ1-1; D is unresolved. Trimming took off 0 bases at V and 8 bases at J, with 9 bases between the two ends. There are 13 residues in the CDR3. CDR1 KGHDR and CDR2 SFDVKD come from the germline V gene. The CDR3 loop is CATSDLQGVEAFF. CDR3 in DNA: TGTGCCACCAGTGATTTGCAAGGCGTAGAAGCTTTCTTT.

This clonotype has only a few counts. This sequence joins TRBV20-1 and TRBJ2-7; 8 bases are a match to TRBD1. This CDR3 contains 14 residues. Germline CDR1 is DFQATT and CDR2 is SNEGSKA (reference sequence). J gave up 5 bases and V 5 bases, and 11 bases lay outside the gene matches. The CDR3 here is CSAYGQGRGNEQYF. Here the CDR3 DNA reads TGCAGTGCTTACGGACAGGGAAGGGGGAACGAGCAGTACTTC.

This clonotype was seen once. Sequence at one end of the junction differs from germline and may be a read error. The CDR3 DNA follows: TGTGCCACCAGTGATTTGGATTTT. This encodes CATSDLDF. The rearrangement links TRBV24-1 to TRBJ2-5; D uncertain. The CDR3 sequence is 8 residues long. Germline CDR1 is KGHDR and CDR2 is SFDVKD.

The chain employs TRBV10-2 and TRBJ1-4; D uncertain. Germline V gives CDR1 WSHSY, CDR2 SAAADI. The V gene lost 3 bases and the J gene lost 3 bases, with 2 bases spanning the gap. The CDR3 contains 12 residues. Here the CDR3 reads CASSDANEKLFF. DNA for the CDR3: TGCGCCAGCAGTGATGCTAATGAAAAACTGTTTTTT.

J is TRBJ1-2 and V is TRBV20-1; D not certain. Trimming left V 0 bases short and J 0 bases short, with 5 bases between. The CDR3 length is 13 residues. Germline CDR1 reads DFQATT; CDR2 reads SNEGSKA (reference sequence). The CDR3 is CSARETPNYGYTF. As DNA, the CDR3 is TGCAGTGCTAGAGAGACACCTAACTATGGCTACACCTTC.

The chain has TRBV19 and TRBJ2-7, with 8 bases aligning to TRBD1. The CDR3 has 15 residues. Germline lookup yields CDR1 LNHDA and CDR2 SQIVND (reference sequence). The junction had 9 bases not matched to a gene; V was cut back by 4 bases and J by 4 bases. The CDR3 here is CASSSPGQGTYEQYF. CDR3 bases: TGTGCCAGTAGTAGCCCTGGACAGGGAACGTACGAGCAGTACTTC. Full variable domain (rest looked up from reference TRBV19 and TRBJ2-7): DGGITQSPKYLFRKEGQNVTLSCEQNLNHDAMYWYRQDPGQGLRLIYYSQIVNDFQKGDIAEGYSVSREKKESFPLTVTSAQKNPTAFYLCASSSPGQGTYEQYFGPGTRLTVT.

This chain joins TRBV20-1 and TRBJ1-2, with TRBD1 matching 12 bases. From germline, CDR1 is DFQATT and CDR2 SNEGSKA (reference sequence). After removal of 2 bases from V and 3 bases from J, the junction contained 4 bases not matched to a gene. The CDR3 is 15 amino acids. The CDR3 region has the DNA TGCAGTGCTAGACGGGACAGGGGGCTGTACTATGGCTACACCTTC. Translating gives CSARRDRGLYYGYTF.

The chain links TRBV29-1 to TRBJ2-7; 7 bases map to TRBD1. CDR1 is SQVTM, CDR2 ANQGSEA, per germline. The CDR3 covers 12 residues. With V trimmed by 6 bases and J by 3 bases, 5 bases remained unmatched. The CDR3 DNA follows: TGCAGCGTGACAAGACAGGGCTACGAGCAGTACTTC. Residues: CSVTRQGYEQYF.

V usage is TRBV10-3 and J usage is TRBJ2-7; D unclear. The germline V gene encodes CDR1 ENHRY and CDR2 SYGVKD. Trimming removed 5 bases from V and 2 bases from J, with 13 bases in between. The CDR3 is made up of 14 amino acids. The CDR3 DNA sequence: TGTGCCATCAGTCTCCCGGACGCGACCTACGAGCAGTACTTC. Translated, it gives CAISLPDATYEQYF.

The chain carries TRBV7-3 and TRBJ1-2, with D perhaps TRBD1 (6 bases). The CDR3 is made up of 12 amino acids. The V gene's germline CDR1 is SGHTA and CDR2 FQGTGA. Trimming removed 5 bases from V and 7 bases from J, with 11 bases in between. The CDR3 is CASSPNRAGYTF. The CDR3, as DNA: TGTGCCAGCAGCCCGAACAGGGCTGGCTACACCTTC.

CDR3 sequence reads: CASSTISWGASYEQYF. CDR3 nucleotide sequence: TGCGCCAGCAGCACCATCAGCTGGGGCGCGAGCTACGAGCAGTACTTC. The chain uses TRBV5-1 and TRBJ2-7, with D tentatively TRBD1 (5 bases). This CDR3 contains 16 residues. In germline, CDR1 is SGHRS, CDR2 YFSETQ. With 4 bases removed from V and 3 bases from J, the gap between germline ends came to 20 bases.

The rearrangement links TRBV20-1 to TRBJ2-5; 7 nucleotides line up with TRBD1. The CDR3 is 15 amino acids. Losses at the gene ends were 3 bases for V and 11 bases for J; bases not matched to a gene: 18. The germline V gene has CDR1 DFQATT and CDR2 SNEGSKA (reference sequence). The CDR3 coding sequence is TGCAGTGCTAGTGATAGCCTCCGAGTCCAGGGGGAGCAGTACTTC. Translated, it gives CSASDSLRVQGEQYF.